The next 14 T cell receptor beta chains were all read from a single sample in a study of siplizumab effects on memory and regulatory T cells. Clones were sequenced by immunoSEQ multiplex PCR, and TCRdb holds only the in-frame ones, with some missing. This table has fewer than 120,000 clones, approximately 92% appearing once. Source material: CD4+ T cells sorted from blood. The receptors were sampled from a human donor in good health.

The V and J genes are TRBV2 and TRBJ1-2; the D gene is possibly TRBD1 (5 bases). This CDR3 has 9 amino acids. CDR1 and CDR2 from the germline V gene are SNHLY and FYNNEI. The CDR3 DNA sequence: TGTGGGGCGGGGGACGGCTACACCTTC. Residues: CGAGDGYTF.

The rearrangement uses TRBV15 and TRBJ1-1; a possible D gene is TRBD1 (6 bases). The germline V gene encodes CDR1 LNHNV and CDR2 YYDKDF (reference sequence). Trimming removed 5 bases at V and 0 bases at J, with 10 bases between. CDR3 length equals 14 residues. The CDR3 sequence: CATSLRGMNTEAFF. The CDR3 DNA follows: TGTGCCACCAGCCTAAGGGGGATGAACACTGAAGCTTTCTTT.

V is TRBV5-6 and J is TRBJ2-3; the D gene is possibly TRBD2 (5 bases). V was clipped by 4 bases and J by 4 bases, with 10 bases between them. The germline V gene has CDR1 SGHDT and CDR2 YYEEEE. The CDR3 is made up of 13 amino acids. The CDR3: CASSLGIPDTQYF. CDR3 nucleotide sequence: TGTGCCAGCAGCCTCGGGATCCCAGATACGCAGTATTTT.

V is TRBV5-1 and J is TRBJ2-5, with D possibly matching TRBD2 (5 bases). The CDR3 consists of 13 residues. Trimming stripped 5 bases from V and 0 bases from J, with 8 bases between. Germline lookup yields CDR1 SGHRS and CDR2 YFSETQ. The CDR3 spells CASSSGYQETQYF. The CDR3 DNA sequence: TGCGCCAGCAGTTCGGGATACCAAGAGACCCAGTACTTC. Supplemented by reference TRBV5-1 and TRBJ2-5, the full variable domain reads KAGVTQTPRYLIKTRGQQVTLSCSPISGHRSVSWYQQTPGQGLQFLFEYFSETQRNKGNFPGRFSGRQFSNSRSEMNVSTLELGDSALYLCASSSGYQETQYFGPGTRLLVL.

This chain links TRBV18 with TRBJ2-2; the match to TRBD1 covers 10 bases. V lost 5 bases to trimming and J lost 4 bases; unmatched junction nucleotides: 7. CDR3 length: 16 amino acids. Looked up from germline, CDR1 is KGHSH and CDR2 is LQKENI. Written as DNA, the CDR3 is TGTGCCAGCTCAGCGGGACAGGGGAAAGGCACCGGGGAGCTGTTTTTT. It encodes CASSAGQGKGTGELFF.

This chain joins TRBV5-1 and TRBJ2-7; D may be TRBD2 (6 bases). The CDR3 is made up of 13 amino acids. CDR1 is SGHRS and CDR2 is YFSETQ in the germline V gene. V was shortened by 4 bases and J by 2 bases, with 10 bases between the two germline ends. The CDR3 nucleotides are TGCGCCAGCAGCCCGGGGAGGACCTACGAGCAGTACTTC. This gives the protein CASSPGRTYEQYF.

The chain joins TRBV19 to TRBJ1-2; TRBD1 might be the D (5 bases). The CDR3 contains 15 residues. The germline CDR1 and CDR2 sequences are LNHDA and SQIVND (reference sequence). The V end was cut by 0 bases, the J end by 4 bases, with 12 bases between. The DNA of the CDR3 is TGTGCCAGTAGTATAGAAGCGGGGCAGGGCTATGGCTACACCTTC. The encoded protein is CASSIEAGQGYGYTF. The full variable domain, with the rest looked up from reference TRBV19 and TRBJ1-2, is DGGITQSPKYLFRKEGQNVTLSCEQNLNHDAMYWYRQDPGQGLRLIYYSQIVNDFQKGDIAEGYSVSREKKESFPLTVTSAQKNPTAFYLCASSIEAGQGYGYTFGSGTRLTVV.

The rearrangement links TRBV15 to TRBJ1-1; D may be TRBD1 (6 bases). This CDR3 is 17 amino acids long. The V gene lost 1 base and the J gene lost 6 bases, with 21 bases spanning the gap. Germline CDR1 reads LNHNV; CDR2 reads YYDKDF (reference sequence). The CDR3 DNA follows: TGTGCCACCAGCAGAGCTTACAGGGAGGGAGGACGTCCTGAAGCTTTCTTT. Translating it yields CATSRAYREGGRPEAFF.

As DNA, the CDR3 is TGTGCCAGCCCCAAAGGCTTAACGAACACTGAAGCTTTCTTT. The encoded protein is CASPKGLTNTEAFF. The chain uses TRBV27 and TRBJ1-1, with D unclear. Deletions cut 8 bases from V and 1 base from J, with 14 bases between. The CDR3 contains 14 residues. The V gene's germline CDR1 is MNHEY and CDR2 SMNVEV (reference sequence).

The chain carries TRBV10-2 and TRBJ1-3; 9 bases are shared with TRBD1. The germline V gene encodes CDR1 WSHSY and CDR2 SAAADI. The V and J ends lost 5 bases and 4 bases, in that order; junction bases with no gene match: 9. The CDR3 loop spans 16 amino acids. CDR3: CASSSQGAAGGNTIYF. The CDR3 DNA reads as TGCGCCAGCAGTTCACAGGGGGCAGCGGGGGGAAACACCATATATTTT.

J is TRBJ2-3 and V is TRBV2; D remains unclear. V lost 0 bases and J 4 bases, leaving 8 bases between the germline ends. Germline CDR1 reads SNHLY; CDR2 reads FYNNEI. There are 14 residues in the CDR3. CDR3 sequence (DNA): TGTGCCAGCAGTGAAGCGGGGTTGGCAGATACGCAGTATTTT. It is translated as CASSEAGLADTQYF. The full variable domain, with the rest looked up from reference TRBV2 and TRBJ2-3, is EPEVTQTPSHQVTQMGQEVILRCVPISNHLYFYWYRQILGQKVEFLVSFYNNEISEKSEIFDDQFSVERPDGSNFTLKIRSTKLEDSAMYFCASSEAGLADTQYFGPGTRLTVL.

The rearrangement joins TRBV11-2 to TRBJ1-4; TRBD1 matches at 8 bases. Germline assignment: CDR1 SGHAT and CDR2 FQNNGV. The CDR3 loop spans 18 amino acids. The ends lost 0 bases at V and 7 bases at J; junction bases unmatched: 13. The CDR3 DNA follows: TGTGCCAGCAGCTTAGATCTACAGGGGGGTTCGGCCCTTGAAAAACTGTTTTTT. Protein sequence: CASSLDLQGGSALEKLFF.

J is TRBJ1-2 and V is TRBV19; 9 bases match TRBD1. The trim removed 3 bases at V and 6 bases at J, leaving 5 bases unmatched. The V gene's germline CDR1 is LNHDA and CDR2 SQIVND (reference sequence). The CDR3 runs 14 residues. In DNA, the CDR3 is TGTGCCAGTAGTATCCTTACAGGGGGCAATGGCTACACCTTC. It yields the protein CASSILTGGNGYTF.

The CDR3 bases are TGTGCCAGCAGTTACTCCGGAGCGGGAATGGGAGATACGCAGTATTTT. Protein: CASSYSGAGMGDTQYF. This chain links TRBV6-5 with TRBJ2-3, with 7 positions matching TRBD2. Germline CDR1 and CDR2: MNHEY and SVGAGI. CDR3 length: 16 amino acids. Unmatched junction bases numbered 8, after V lost 0 bases and J lost 5 bases.